This T cell receptor beta chain was retrieved from a study of spatial heterogeneity in lung cancer. Study overall: More beta-chain than alpha-chain sequences were consistently detected. A unique TCR and UMI combination showed up more than ten times in raw reads, on average.

Time point of the sample: sample taken at primary tumor resection. Tumor, nontumor lung or frozen PBMC supplied whole RNA, sequenced without sorting. This CDR3 region has 14 residues. Trimming stripped 9 bases from V and 4 bases from J, with 16 bases between. Each CDR3 protein gets one entry after TCRdb re-called the 5' RACE reads with MiXCR. This sample yields about 92,000 distinct CDR3 sequences, of which approximately 12% are seen a single time; about 40% belongs to the top ten. General observations from the study: Compared with follow-up, resection was when ubiquitous expanded tumor TCRs appeared in blood more.

This clonotype has a count of ten or more. Its cognate antigen is unknown. This chain joins TRBV12-3 or TRBV12-4 and TRBJ2-1, with D tentatively TRBD1 (6 bases). This TCR came from a male donor with early-stage non-small cell lung cancer. The sequences come from PBMCs, collected at surgery. CDR3 in amino acids: CASNPRTEYNEQFF. The CDR3 DNA reads as TGTGCCAGTAACCCAAGGACAGAGTACAATGAGCAGTTCTTC.